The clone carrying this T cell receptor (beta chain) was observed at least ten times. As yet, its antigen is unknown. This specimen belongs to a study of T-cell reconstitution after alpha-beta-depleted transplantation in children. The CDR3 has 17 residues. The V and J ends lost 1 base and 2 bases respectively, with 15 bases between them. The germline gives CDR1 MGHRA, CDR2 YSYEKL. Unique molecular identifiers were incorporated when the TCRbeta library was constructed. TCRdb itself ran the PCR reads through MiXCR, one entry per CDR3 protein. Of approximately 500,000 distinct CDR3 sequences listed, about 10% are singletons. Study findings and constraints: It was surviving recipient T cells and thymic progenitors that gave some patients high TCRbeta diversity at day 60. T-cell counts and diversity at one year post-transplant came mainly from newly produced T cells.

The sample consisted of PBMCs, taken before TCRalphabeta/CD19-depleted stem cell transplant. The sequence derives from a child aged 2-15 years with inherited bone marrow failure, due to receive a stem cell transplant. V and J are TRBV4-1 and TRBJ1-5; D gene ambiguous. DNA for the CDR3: TGCGCCAGCAGCCAAGGACCGACGGCCCGGGGCAATCAGCCCCAGCATTTT. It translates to CASSQGPTARGNQPQHF.